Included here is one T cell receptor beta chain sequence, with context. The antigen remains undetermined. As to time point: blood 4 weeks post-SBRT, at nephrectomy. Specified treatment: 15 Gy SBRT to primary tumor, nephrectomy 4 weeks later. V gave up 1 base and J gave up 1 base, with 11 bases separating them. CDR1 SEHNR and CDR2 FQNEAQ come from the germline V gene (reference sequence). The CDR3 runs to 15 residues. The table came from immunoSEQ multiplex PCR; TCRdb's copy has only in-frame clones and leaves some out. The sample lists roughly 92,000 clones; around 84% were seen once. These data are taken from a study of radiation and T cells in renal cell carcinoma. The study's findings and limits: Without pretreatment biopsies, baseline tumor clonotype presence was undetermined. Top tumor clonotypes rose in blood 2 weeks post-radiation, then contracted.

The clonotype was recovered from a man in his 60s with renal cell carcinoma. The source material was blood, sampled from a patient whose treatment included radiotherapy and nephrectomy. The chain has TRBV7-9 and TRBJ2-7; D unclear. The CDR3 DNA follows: TGTGCCAGCAGCTTAGATACCCGCCCATCCTACGAGCAGTACTTC. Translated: CASSLDTRPSYEQYF.